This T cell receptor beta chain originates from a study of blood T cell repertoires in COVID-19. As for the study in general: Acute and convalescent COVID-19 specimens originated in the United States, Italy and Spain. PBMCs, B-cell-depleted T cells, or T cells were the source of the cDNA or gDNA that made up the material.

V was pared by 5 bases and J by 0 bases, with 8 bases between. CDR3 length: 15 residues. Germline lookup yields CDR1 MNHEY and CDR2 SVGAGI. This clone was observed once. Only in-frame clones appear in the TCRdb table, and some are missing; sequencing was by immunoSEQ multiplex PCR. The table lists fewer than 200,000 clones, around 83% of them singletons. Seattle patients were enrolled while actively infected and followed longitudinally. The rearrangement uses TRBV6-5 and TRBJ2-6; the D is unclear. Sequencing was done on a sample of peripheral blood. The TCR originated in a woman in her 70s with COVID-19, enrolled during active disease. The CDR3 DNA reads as TGTGCCAGCAGTATGTATTACTCTGGGGCCAACGTCCTGACTTTC. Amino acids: CASSMYYSGANVLTF.